The 26 T cell receptor beta chains reported below all come from one sample, sequenced in a study of blood T cell repertoires in COVID-19. TCRdb's copy holds only in-frame clones and misses some; the assay was immunoSEQ multiplex PCR. The data contain approximately 100,000 clones, approximately 88% of them singletons. Sequencing used peripheral blood. The receptors here all came from a woman aged 60 to 75 with acute or convalescent COVID-19.

The V call is TRBV19, the J call TRBJ1-4; perhaps TRBD1 as D (6 bases). Looked up from germline, CDR1 is LNHDA and CDR2 is SQIVND (reference sequence). This CDR3 region has 13 residues. V lost 9 bases to trimming and J lost 10 bases, with 18 bases between them. The CDR3 is CASLDRPDGKLFF. As DNA, the CDR3 is TGTGCCAGCCTGGACAGACCGGATGGAAAACTGTTTTTT.

V gene TRBV10-3 combines with J gene TRBJ1-2, with 9 bases aligning to TRBD1. CDR3 length: 15 amino acids. V dropped 2 bases and J dropped 6; count of bases not matched to a gene: 7. Germline V gives CDR1 ENHRY, CDR2 SYGVKD. CDR3 nucleotide sequence: TGTGCCATCAGTGAGCTTGGGACAGGGAAGGATGGCTACACCTTC. This gives the protein CAISELGTGKDGYTF.

The genes are TRBV2 and TRBJ2-1; 12 nucleotides align to TRBD2. The CDR3 consists of 15 residues. The V segment lost 6 bases and the J segment 5 bases; nucleotides outside the gene matches: 5. Germline V lookup: CDR1 SNHLY, CDR2 FYNNEI. The CDR3 coding sequence is TGTGCCAGCAGAGTACTAGCGGGGGGCGACAATGAGCAGTTCTTC. Protein: CASRVLAGGDNEQFF.

The chain links TRBV6-6 to TRBJ2-5; TRBD2 is a possible D gene (6 bases). CDR1 MNHNY and CDR2 SVGAGI come from the germline V gene (reference sequence). The CDR3 consists of 14 residues. Trimming pared 3 bases from V and 4 bases from J, leaving 12 bases between. CDR3 nucleotides: TGTGCCAGCAGTTATGGGACTGTTCTAGAGACCCAGTACTTC. The encoded protein is CASSYGTVLETQYF.

This chain joins TRBV5-1 and TRBJ2-5, with 7 bases matching TRBD2. The CDR3 is 15 amino acids. Germline lookup yields CDR1 SGHRS and CDR2 YFSETQ. Losses at the gene ends were 1 base for V and 2 bases for J; bases not matched to a gene: 5. Here the CDR3 DNA reads TGCGCCAGCAGCTTGTTTGGAGCGGGGCAAGAGACCCAGTACTTC. It translates to CASSLFGAGQETQYF.

This chain joins TRBV30 and TRBJ1-2; the D gene is possibly TRBD1 (6 bases). CDR3 length: 14 residues. CDR1 and CDR2 (germline): GTSNPN, SVGIG (reference sequence). V lost 1 base to trimming and J lost 5 bases, with 14 bases between them. CDR3 sequence reads: CAWSDLAGAYGYTF. The CDR3 nucleotides read TGTGCCTGGAGTGATCTGGCAGGGGCATATGGCTACACCTTC.

This chain's CDR3 is CASSGLGGSNYGYTF. CDR3 coding DNA: TGTGCCAGCAGCGGGCTAGGGGGTTCGAACTATGGCTACACCTTC. The rearrangement links TRBV9 to TRBJ1-2; D might be TRBD1 (6 bases). Trimming took 3 bases from V and 2 from J, leaving 14 bases between them. In germline, CDR1 is SGDLS, CDR2 YYNGEE. The CDR3 length is 15 residues.

This chain uses TRBV6-5 with TRBJ1-2; TRBD1 aligns across 8 bases. Germline V lookup: CDR1 MNHEY, CDR2 SVGAGI. Unmatched junction bases numbered 14, after V lost 6 bases and J lost 8 bases. CDR3 size: 15 residues. The CDR3 sequence is CASRLKPGTGGGYTF. The DNA of the CDR3 is TGTGCCAGCAGGCTAAAACCCGGGACAGGAGGCGGCTACACCTTC.

The rearrangement joins TRBV2 to TRBJ2-7; 10 nucleotides align to TRBD1. CDR3 size: 16 residues. Germline V gene sequence: CDR1 SNHLY, CDR2 FYNNEI. V was clipped by 8 bases and J by 2 bases; unmatched bases: 12. The CDR3, as DNA: TGTGCCAGCCCCCCGCCCCCGGGACAGGGGACCTACGAGCAGTACTTC. Encoded protein: CASPPPPGQGTYEQYF.

V and J are TRBV28 and TRBJ1-2; TRBD1 matches 8 bases. Germline loops: CDR1 MDHEN, CDR2 SYDVKM. The CDR3 has 13 residues. With 3 bases clipped from V and 8 bases from J, the junction kept 5 bases outside the gene matches. CDR3: CASSFVRQGGYTF. Written as DNA, the CDR3 is TGTGCCAGCAGTTTTGTCCGACAGGGGGGCTACACCTTC.

V and J are TRBV4-2 and TRBJ1-3; TRBD1 aligns across 8 bases. Germline CDR1 is LGHNA and CDR2 is YNFKEQ. This CDR3 contains 15 residues. V lost 3 bases and J lost 11; bases outside the gene matches: 12. CDR3 DNA: TGTGCCAGCAGCCAGGGGGACAGGCAAGGCGACGCCATATATTTT. It specifies CASSQGDRQGDAIYF.

This clone was seen only once. The chain has TRBV3-1 (or the pseudogene TRBV3-2) and TRBJ2-3; maybe TRBD2 (5 bases). Trimming cost V 1 base and J 6 bases, with 11 bases left between them. CDR1 is LGHDT and CDR2 is YNNKEL in the germline V gene (reference sequence). CDR3 length equals 14 residues. Here the CDR3 reads CASSQGLASDTQYF. The CDR3 DNA follows: TGTGCCAGCAGCCAAGGCCTAGCCTCTGATACGCAGTATTTT.

J is TRBJ1-2 and V is TRBV25-1; weak D call: TRBD1 (6 bases). Germline-derived CDR1 and CDR2 are MGHDK and SYGVNS. The V gene lost 2 bases and the J gene lost 4 bases, with 11 bases spanning the gap. This CDR3 is built from 14 residues. The CDR3 spells CASSEGGRVYGYTF. The CDR3 DNA sequence: TGTGCCAGCAGTGAAGGGGGCAGAGTCTATGGCTACACCTTC.

This chain links TRBV4-2 with TRBJ1-2; maybe TRBD1 (5 bases). The length of the CDR3 is 16 residues. Between the trimmed V and J ends, which lost 0 bases and 5 bases, there was a span of 16 bases. Germline V gives CDR1 LGHNA, CDR2 YNFKEQ. The CDR3 loop is CASSQDFRQGGYGYTF. Here the CDR3 DNA reads TGTGCCAGCAGCCAAGATTTTAGGCAGGGAGGGTATGGCTACACCTTC.

In nucleotides, the CDR3 is TGTGCCAGCAGCGCCCCGCCGGGAGCGAGGTTTACAGATACGCAGTATTTT. Its protein product is CASSAPPGARFTDTQYF. The chain uses TRBV7-3 and TRBJ2-3; the D gene is possibly TRBD2 (6 bases). The germline CDR1 and CDR2 sequences are SGHTA and FQGTGA. V lost 5 bases to trimming and J lost 3 bases, with 21 bases between them. There are 17 residues in the CDR3.

This clone came up once. The V gene is TRBV29-1, the J gene TRBJ1-4, with D tentatively TRBD1 (5 bases). Germline V gene sequence: CDR1 SQVTM, CDR2 ANQGSEA. This CDR3 spans 13 amino acids. The V end lost 4 bases, the J end lost 5 bases, and 11 bases lay between the germline ends. For the CDR3, the DNA is TGCAGCGTTGGGCACAGGACGAATGAAAAACTGTTTTTT. Translated, it gives CSVGHRTNEKLFF.

This CDR3 reads CASSYSLRGAYNEQFF. The CDR3, as DNA: TGTGCCAGCAGTTACTCGTTGCGGGGGGCCTACAATGAGCAGTTCTTC. The rearrangement links TRBV6-5 to TRBJ2-1; 8 nucleotides agree with TRBD2. V was pared by 0 bases and J by 2 bases, with 3 bases of the junction left unmatched. Germline V gene lookup returns CDR1 MNHEY and CDR2 SVGAGI. The CDR3 is made up of 16 amino acids.

The genes are TRBV7-2 and TRBJ2-3; 15 bases map to TRBD2. Germline lookup yields CDR1 SGHTA and CDR2 FQGNSA. J lost 3 bases, V lost 6 bases, and 7 bases had no gene match. The CDR3 extends over 17 amino acids. The CDR3 DNA is TGTGCCAGCAGACTAGGACTAGCGGGGGGGAGGACAGATACGCAGTATTTT. Translation: CASRLGLAGGRTDTQYF.

The chain links TRBV6-6 to TRBJ2-3; the D gene is possibly TRBD2 (6 bases). V gave up 5 bases and J gave up 4 bases, with 10 bases separating them. Germline V CDR1 and CDR2: MNHNY, SVGAGI (reference sequence). The CDR3 is made up of 13 amino acids. CDR3 sequence (DNA): TGTGCCAGCAGTCCTAGGGAGGCAGATACGCAGTATTTT. Translating it yields CASSPREADTQYF.

This rearrangement joins TRBV28 to TRBJ1-1; 8 bases line up with TRBD1. Germline loops: CDR1 MDHEN, CDR2 SYDVKM. This CDR3 region has 12 residues. Germline trimming cut 7 bases from V and 10 bases from J; bases unmatched to any gene: 8. The CDR3 protein is CASMSQGARAFF. The CDR3 DNA reads as TGTGCCAGCATGAGTCAGGGGGCGCGAGCTTTCTTT. Filled out from reference TRBV28 and TRBJ1-1, the complete variable domain reads DVKVTQSSRYLVKRTGEKVFLECVQDMDHENMFWYRQDPGLGLRLIYFSYDVKMKEKGDIPEGYSVSREKKERFSLILESASTNQTSMYLCASMSQGARAFFGQGTRLTVV.

The chain carries TRBV5-1 and TRBJ1-1, with 11 bases matching TRBD1. The V and J ends lost 3 bases and 8 bases, in that order; junction bases with no gene match: 9. This CDR3 is 15 amino acids long. Germline CDR1 SGHRS, CDR2 YFSETQ. CDR3 amino acids: CASSSGQGDGLEAFF. CDR3 bases: TGCGCCAGCAGCTCGGGACAGGGGGATGGGTTGGAAGCTTTCTTT.

The chain recombines TRBV6-5 with TRBJ2-7; maybe TRBD2 (5 bases). The V end was cut by 0 bases, the J end by 2 bases, with 11 bases between. There are 15 residues in the CDR3. Germline V gene lookup returns CDR1 MNHEY and CDR2 SVGAGI. The CDR3 loop is CASSYSGRAPYEQYF. The CDR3 DNA is TGTGCCAGCAGTTACTCCGGGCGGGCCCCCTACGAGCAGTACTTC.

This clone was counted once. This sequence joins TRBV5-4 and TRBJ1-1; the D gene is possibly TRBD1 (6 bases). Germline CDR1 is SGHNT and CDR2 is YYREEE (reference sequence). V lost 0 bases and J 2 bases, leaving 17 bases between the germline ends. The CDR3 sequence is 17 residues long. The CDR3: CASSLDVRGLRNTEAFF. The DNA of the CDR3 is TGTGCCAGCAGCTTGGATGTCAGGGGATTAAGAAACACTGAAGCTTTCTTT.

This chain connects TRBV7-4 to TRBJ2-7; D gene ambiguous. The CDR3 is 15 residues long. Germline V CDR1 and CDR2: SGHVT, SQSDAQ. V lost 1 base and J lost 6, with 16 bases in between. CDR3 sequence (DNA): TGTGCCAGCAGCTTAGGTTTGCGCCAGGCCAGCGAGCAGTACTTC. Translating it yields CASSLGLRQASEQYF.

The rearrangement links TRBV7-7 to TRBJ2-3, with 8 bases lining up with TRBD2. V lost 5 bases, J lost 1 base, and 2 bases stayed unmatched. Germline V gene lookup returns CDR1 SSHAT and CDR2 FNYEAQ (reference sequence). This CDR3 contains 14 residues. The CDR3 bases are TGTGCCAGCAGCATTAGCGGGGGCACAGATACGCAGTATTTT. Its translation is CASSISGGTDTQYF.

This clone was counted a single time. The chain combines TRBV12-5 with TRBJ2-5; TRBD1 aligns across 9 bases. The germline V gene has CDR1 LGHNT and CDR2 FRNRAP. V lost 6 bases to trimming and J lost 0 bases; unmatched junction nucleotides: 8. This CDR3 comprises 16 residues. As DNA, the CDR3 is TGTGCTAGTGGCCCTGGGACAGGGACGTACCAAGAGACCCAGTACTTC. It encodes CASGPGTGTYQETQYF.